Included here is one TCR beta chain sequence, with context. Antigen unknown. This sample is part of a study of long-term antiretroviral therapy in people with HIV. Study-wide results and limits: Blood draws took place between the mid-2000s and the late 2010s and possibly involved older ART regimens. ART adherence was not documented, and neither viral resistance nor therapy changes had any data.

At the survey level, the v3.0 immunoSEQ assay was run. The assay was immunoSEQ multiplex PCR, and TCRdb's table has in-frame clones only and misses some. Altogether 15,000 to 20,000 clones are present, 90% to 95% being singletons, with the ten largest covering around 9.3%. The V gene's germline CDR1 is SGHRS and CDR2 YFSETQ. This CDR3 has 15 amino acids. V shed 4 bases, J shed 2 bases, and the junction held 4 bases outside the gene matches. Sequences were derived from unsorted PBMCs, sampled 0.3 years after starting antiretroviral therapy. The chain has TRBV5-1 and TRBJ2-2; 8 bases match TRBD2. The receptor was derived from a man aged 60 to 69 with HIV. CDR3 sequence (DNA): TGCGCCAGCAGCCCGACTAGCGTAAACACCGGGGAGCTGTTTTTT. Protein: CASSPTSVNTGELFF.